Detailed here is one T cell receptor (beta chain). What it recognizes is unknown. The data were obtained in a study of CD8 T cells in ankylosing spondylitis. With molecular barcodes, quantitative 5'-RACE was used to make the TCR beta libraries. One entry per CDR3 protein, called by TCRdb with MiXCR from the 5' RACE reads. The table has about 390,000 distinct CDR3 sequences, 20% to 25% seen once; the top ten hold roughly a sixth. Unmatched junction bases numbered 5, after V lost 3 bases and J lost 1 base. This CDR3 has 15 residues. Study-wide findings and caveats: In ankylosing spondylitis blood, a motif of seven or eight highly homologous TCR beta variants appeared characteristic. It was reported that disease-linked clones were significantly enriched in matched ankylosing spondylitis synovial fluid. Previous work reported some of these motif variants in the synovial fluid and blood of reactive arthritis.

This TCR derives from a male donor with ankylosing spondylitis. The sample comprised blood, either unsorted or a sorted T cell fraction (not recorded which). V is TRBV12-3 or TRBV12-4 and J is TRBJ2-7, with TRBD2 matching over 8 bases. The CDR3 DNA reads TGTGCCAGCAGTTTTCCCGGGAGGGCTTCCTACGAGCAGTACTTC. Translation: CASSFPGRASYEQYF.